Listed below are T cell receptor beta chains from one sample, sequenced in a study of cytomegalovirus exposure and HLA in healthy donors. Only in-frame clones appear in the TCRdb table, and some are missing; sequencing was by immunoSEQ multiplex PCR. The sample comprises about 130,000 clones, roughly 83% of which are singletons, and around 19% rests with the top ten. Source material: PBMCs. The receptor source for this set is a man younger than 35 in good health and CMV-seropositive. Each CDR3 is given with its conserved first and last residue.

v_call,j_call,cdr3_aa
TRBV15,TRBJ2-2,CATSRPSRGGELFF
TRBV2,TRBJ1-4,CASSGQGVDEKLFF
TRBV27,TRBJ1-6,CASSLGRVGSPLHF
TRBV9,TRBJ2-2,CASSPPTGSTGELFF
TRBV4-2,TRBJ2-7,CASSQGQTGTGLYEQYF
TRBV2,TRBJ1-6,CAEGGARLPLHF
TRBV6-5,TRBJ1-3,CASTRAGGVGNTIYF
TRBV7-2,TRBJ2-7,CASSLALGQGYEQYF
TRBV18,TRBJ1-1,CASSPPEVGATEAFF
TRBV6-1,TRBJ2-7,CASSGAGREQYF
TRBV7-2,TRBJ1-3,CASSLVGRSGNTIYF
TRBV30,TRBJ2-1,CAWSDPRKQQFF
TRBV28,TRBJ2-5,CASLGLGGTGQETQYF
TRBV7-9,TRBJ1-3,CAQTSGSGNTIYF
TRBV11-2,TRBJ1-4,CASSVDLKLFF
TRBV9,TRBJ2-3,CASSVGGGTEQYF
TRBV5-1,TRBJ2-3,CASSLQRPGLRGEDTQYF
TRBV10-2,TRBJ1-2,CASYGDSRGYGYTF
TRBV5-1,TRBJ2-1,CASRHEPSSYNEQFF
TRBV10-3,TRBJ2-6,CAIRAREAGANVLTF
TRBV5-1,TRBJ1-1,CASSLWAYSENTEAFF
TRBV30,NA,CAWSLGTVYEQYF